Listed here are 17 T cell receptor beta chains from one sample, sequenced in a study of blood T cell repertoires in COVID-19. Here immunoSEQ multiplex PCR was the method, and the copy in TCRdb shows in-frame clones only, minus some. This sample has 90,000 to 150,000 clones, with 85% to 90% found just once. Sequencing used peripheral blood. These receptors were obtained from a man older than 75 with acute or convalescent COVID-19.

This rearrangement joins TRBV11-2 to TRBJ2-1; 13 bases are shared with TRBD2. J was trimmed by 0 bases and V by 5 bases; bases with no gene match: 7. The CDR3 consists of 18 residues. The germline gives CDR1 SGHAT, CDR2 FQNNGV. The CDR3 bases are TGTGCCAGCAGCAGCAGAAGGACTAGCGGGAGCTCCTACAATGAGCAGTTCTTC. As protein: CASSSRRTSGSSYNEQFF. Supplemented by reference TRBV11-2 and TRBJ2-1, the full variable domain reads EAGVAQSPRYKIIEKRQSVAFWCNPISGHATLYWYQQILGQGPKLLIQFQNNGVVDDSQLPKDRFSAERLKGVDSTLKIQPAKLEDSAVYLCASSSRRTSGSSYNEQFFGPGTRLTVL.

The rearrangement joins TRBV7-2 to TRBJ2-7; D unresolved. V shed 6 bases and J shed 2 bases, with 8 bases lying between them. Germline loops: CDR1 SGHTA, CDR2 FQGNSA. The length of the CDR3 is 12 residues. The CDR3 spells CASRSGPYEQYF. The CDR3 DNA sequence: TGTGCCAGCAGGTCTGGCCCCTACGAGCAGTACTTC.

The J gene is TRBJ1-1, the V gene TRBV2, with D perhaps matching TRBD1 (5 bases). Germline lookup yields CDR1 SNHLY and CDR2 FYNNEI. V lost 7 bases to trimming and J lost 8 bases, with 14 bases between them. The CDR3 totals 12 residues. Here the CDR3 DNA reads TGTGCCAGCAAGGGGTTACTGGGGGAAGCTTTCTTT. Encoded protein: CASKGLLGEAFF.

This chain joins TRBV2 and TRBJ1-5; D remains ambiguous. Germline loops: CDR1 SNHLY, CDR2 FYNNEI. There are 15 residues in the CDR3. Between the trimmed V and J ends, which lost 6 bases and 2 bases, there was a span of 14 bases. The CDR3 here is CASRYGKPGNQPQHF. CDR3 nucleotide sequence: TGTGCCAGCAGGTACGGGAAGCCTGGCAATCAGCCCCAGCATTTT.

The genes are TRBV19 and TRBJ1-2, with D tentatively TRBD1 (6 bases). Trimming took 4 bases from V and 0 from J, leaving 9 bases between them. Germline values: CDR1 LNHDA, CDR2 SQIVND (reference sequence). This CDR3 spans 14 amino acids. CDR3 bases: TGTGCCAGTAGTACCGGGACACCTAACTATGGCTACACCTTC. This gives the protein CASSTGTPNYGYTF.

The chain recombines TRBV19 with TRBJ2-7; 12 nucleotides line up with TRBD2. CDR1 is LNHDA, CDR2 SQIVND, per germline (reference sequence). V lost 3 bases to trimming and J lost 5 bases; unmatched junction nucleotides: 5. CDR3 length: 15 residues. This CDR3 reads CASSMSSGGAHEQYF. CDR3 DNA sequence: TGTGCCAGTAGTATGTCTAGCGGGGGGGCCCACGAGCAGTACTTC.

This chain uses TRBV29-1 with TRBJ1-5; 9 positions agree with TRBD1. Trimming took 4 bases from V and 6 from J; bases not matched to a gene: 7. The germline V gene has CDR1 SQVTM and CDR2 ANQGSEA. CDR3 length equals 14 residues. The CDR3 sequence is CSVARDRVGQPQHF. CDR3 bases: TGCAGCGTTGCCCGGGACAGGGTTGGTCAGCCCCAGCATTTT.

The chain employs TRBV3-1 (or the pseudogene TRBV3-2) and TRBJ1-2; 9 nucleotides match TRBD1. V dropped 4 bases and J dropped 3; count of bases not matched to a gene: 9. CDR1 LGHDT and CDR2 YNNKEL come from the germline V gene (reference sequence). This CDR3 is built from 16 residues. The CDR3 DNA sequence: TGTGCCAGCAGCCGGCACGGGACAGGGTCAGACTATGGCTACACCTTC. It encodes CASSRHGTGSDYGYTF.

CDR3 loop: CASSPQSRGSNEKLFF. CDR3 DNA: TGTGCCAGCAGTCCACAATCCAGGGGGAGCAATGAAAAACTGTTTTTT. The genes are TRBV27 and TRBJ1-4; 7 bases agree with TRBD1. Germline V gene lookup returns CDR1 MNHEY and CDR2 SMNVEV (reference sequence). The length of the CDR3 is 16 residues. J was trimmed by 5 bases and V by 5 bases; bases with no gene match: 11.

This clone was counted a single time. J is TRBJ2-7 and V is TRBV28; D unclear. Deletions cut 3 bases from V and 3 bases from J, with 6 bases between. The CDR3 has 12 amino acids. In germline, CDR1 is MDHEN, CDR2 SYDVKM. CDR3 sequence reads: CASSLRIYEQYF. DNA of the CDR3: TGTGCCAGCAGTTTGCGAATCTACGAGCAGTACTTC. Supplemented by reference TRBV28 and TRBJ2-7, the full variable domain reads DVKVTQSSRYLVKRTGEKVFLECVQDMDHENMFWYRQDPGLGLRLIYFSYDVKMKEKGDIPEGYSVSREKKERFSLILESASTNQTSMYLCASSLRIYEQYFGPGTRLTVT.

V and J are TRBV9 and TRBJ2-7; 7 bases agree with TRBD2. This CDR3 comprises 15 residues. V was pared by 3 bases and J by 3 bases, with 9 bases of the junction left unmatched. Germline-derived CDR1 and CDR2 are SGDLS and YYNGEE. Here the CDR3 reads CASSAGRGGHYEQYF. In DNA, the CDR3 is TGTGCCAGCAGCGCAGGCCGGGGAGGGCACTACGAGCAGTACTTC. Together with reference TRBV9 and TRBJ2-7, the CDR3 gives the full variable domain: DSGVTQTPKHLITATGQRVTLRCSPRSGDLSVYWYQQSLDQGLQFLIQYYNGEERAKGNILERFSAQQFPDLHSELNLSSLELGDSALYFCASSAGRGGHYEQYFGPGTRLTVT.

This chain joins TRBV9 and TRBJ1-6; tentatively, D is TRBD1 (5 bases). V was shortened by 4 bases and J by 8 bases, with 16 bases between the two germline ends. This CDR3 is 15 amino acids long. Per the germline V gene, CDR1 is SGDLS and CDR2 is YYNGEE. The CDR3 spells CASSPQGKRDSPLHF. CDR3 in DNA: TGTGCCAGCAGCCCCCAGGGAAAAAGGGATTCACCCCTCCACTTT.

There are a few counts of this clone. The chain uses TRBV6-5 and TRBJ1-4, with unresolved D. CDR1 and CDR2 (germline): MNHEY, SVGAGI. The CDR3 totals 13 residues. V lost 2 bases, J lost 4 bases, and 5 bases lay in between. CDR3: CASSYQVNEKLFF. The CDR3 region has the DNA TGTGCCAGCAGTTACCAGGTTAATGAAAAACTGTTTTTT.

The chain couples TRBV10-3 to TRBJ2-7, with D possibly matching TRBD2 (5 bases). In germline, CDR1 is ENHRY, CDR2 SYGVKD. V gave up 6 bases and J gave up 0 bases, with 6 bases separating them. The CDR3 is made up of 12 amino acids. CDR3 loop: CAISAGSYEQYF. The CDR3 nucleotides read TGTGCCATCAGCGCGGGCTCCTACGAGCAGTACTTC.

This clone was observed a few times. The chain carries TRBV4-1 and TRBJ1-5, with 12 positions matching TRBD1. Germline-derived CDR1 and CDR2 are MGHRA and YSYEKL. V shed 0 bases and J 9 bases; nucleotides not matched to a gene: 6. This CDR3 is built from 16 residues. Written as DNA, the CDR3 is TGCGCCAGCAGCCAAGATCCGGGACAGGGGGCTTGGCCCCAGCATTTT. Translated, it gives CASSQDPGQGAWPQHF.

The chain couples TRBV5-4 to TRBJ2-1; 11 nucleotides line up with TRBD2. Germline CDR1 SGHNT, CDR2 YYREEE (reference sequence). Trimming cost V 0 bases and J 9 bases; bases outside gene matches: 8. The CDR3 extends over 16 amino acids. This CDR3 is CASSLATSGSWVEQFF. The DNA for the CDR3 is TGTGCCAGCAGCTTGGCCACTAGCGGGAGTTGGGTTGAGCAGTTCTTC.

J is TRBJ2-7 and V is TRBV3-1 (or the pseudogene TRBV3-2), with 10 bases identical to TRBD2. Trimming removed 5 bases from V and 4 bases from J; junction bases left unmatched: 5. This CDR3 comprises 14 residues. Germline lookup yields CDR1 LGHDT and CDR2 YNNKEL (reference sequence). The DNA of the CDR3 is TGTGCCAGCAGCAAGCGGGAGGGAACATACGAGCAGTACTTC. Protein sequence: CASSKREGTYEQYF.